These 28 T cell receptor beta chains were sequenced from one sample in a study of blood T cell repertoires in COVID-19. The protocol was immunoSEQ multiplex PCR, while the TCRdb copy is restricted to in-frame clones and leaves out a portion. The sample records around 190,000 clones, under 90% being singletons. What was sequenced was peripheral blood. These receptors came from a human donor in a cohort sampled during active COVID-19.

The chain carries TRBV4-1 and TRBJ2-7; 8 nucleotides line up with TRBD2. The length of the CDR3 is 15 residues. CDR1 and CDR2 from the germline V gene are MGHRA and YSYEKL. V lost 0 bases and J lost 3; bases outside the gene matches: 4. CDR3 in DNA: TGCGCCAGCAGCCAAGATCCGGGGGGGGTCTACGAGCAGTACTTC. It is translated as CASSQDPGGVYEQYF.

This sequence joins TRBV12-5 and TRBJ2-7; 7 bases map to TRBD1. J lost 2 bases, V lost 3 bases, and 4 bases had no gene match. This CDR3 contains 14 residues. Germline V gene data show CDR1 as LGHNT and CDR2 as FRNRAP. The DNA for the CDR3 is TGTGCTAGTGGTTTACAGGGGCCAGCCTACGAGCAGTACTTC. As protein: CASGLQGPAYEQYF.

J is TRBJ1-2 and V is TRBV6-6, with D perhaps matching TRBD1 (6 bases). Germline assignment: CDR1 MNHNY and CDR2 SVGAGI (reference sequence). The CDR3 is 14 amino acids. Trimming shortened V by 0 bases and J by 8 bases, and 13 bases separated the two germline ends. Here the CDR3 reads CASSYSYRVAGYTF. CDR3 in DNA: TGTGCCAGCAGTTACTCGTACAGGGTGGCCGGCTACACCTTC.

The gene calls are TRBV5-4 and TRBJ1-1; TRBD1 aligns across 9 bases. The germline V gene has CDR1 SGHNT and CDR2 YYREEE (reference sequence). This CDR3 has 13 amino acids. The V gene end was trimmed by 4 bases and the J gene end by 7 bases; junction bases not matched to a gene: 5. The CDR3 here is CASSRDRVYEAFF. CDR3 bases: TGTGCCAGCAGCCGGGACAGGGTCTATGAAGCTTTCTTT.

This chain joins TRBV5-4 and TRBJ2-7; D remains ambiguous. The CDR3 is 14 residues long. The V end lost 4 bases, the J end lost 4 bases, and 15 bases lay between the germline ends. Germline lookup yields CDR1 SGHNT and CDR2 YYREEE (reference sequence). CDR3 loop: CASSMDELSYEQYF. DNA for the CDR3: TGTGCCAGCAGCATGGATGAACTGTCGTACGAGCAGTACTTC. Together with reference TRBV5-4 and TRBJ2-7, the CDR3 gives the full variable domain: ETGVTQSPTHLIKTRGQQVTLRCSSQSGHNTVSWYQQALGQGPQFIFQYYREEENGRGNFPPRFSGLQFPNYSSELNVNALELDDSALYLCASSMDELSYEQYFGPGTRLTVT.

The chain joins TRBV19 to TRBJ2-3; 8 bases match TRBD2. This CDR3 has 15 residues. Germline CDR1 LNHDA, CDR2 SQIVND (reference sequence). The J segment lost 4 bases and the V segment lost 6 bases, leaving 9 bases of the junction unmatched. The CDR3 loop is CASSPTSGGADTQYF. CDR3 bases: TGTGCCAGTAGCCCAACTAGCGGTGGGGCAGATACGCAGTATTTT.

This chain links TRBV7-8 with TRBJ2-7; a possible D gene is TRBD2 (6 bases). Trimming stripped 8 bases from V and 7 bases from J, with 18 bases between. CDR1 is SGHVS and CDR2 is FQNEAQ in the germline V gene. The CDR3 spans 13 residues. The CDR3 region is CASLNPGLEEQYF. DNA for the CDR3: TGTGCCAGCCTAAATCCGGGACTCGAGGAGCAGTACTTC.

This clone appeared a few times. The chain recombines TRBV6-6 with TRBJ2-7, with 9 bases aligning to TRBD1. The V gene end was trimmed by 8 bases and the J gene end by 1 base; junction bases not matched to a gene: 6. Germline V CDR1 and CDR2: MNHNY, SVGAGI (reference sequence). CDR3 size: 14 residues. The CDR3 spells CASGGTGTSYEQYF. DNA of the CDR3: TGTGCCAGCGGGGGGACAGGGACTTCCTACGAGCAGTACTTC.

This chain uses TRBV6-5 with TRBJ2-1; D is possibly TRBD1 (7 bases). The CDR3 has 15 residues. Deletions cut 6 bases from V and 4 bases from J, with 16 bases between. Germline CDR1 MNHEY, CDR2 SVGAGI. CDR3 sequence reads: CASRRGTAEYNEQFF. CDR3 DNA: TGTGCCAGCAGACGGGGGACAGCGGAGTACAATGAGCAGTTCTTC.

The sample holds a few counts of this clone. CDR3 region: CASSLGTGGSRYGYTF. CDR3 coding DNA: TGTGCCAGCAGCTTGGGGACAGGGGGATCTCGCTATGGCTACACCTTC. The chain joins TRBV5-4 to TRBJ1-2, with 10 nucleotides matching TRBD1. J gave up 4 bases and V 0 bases, and 6 bases lay outside the gene matches. Germline V gene data show CDR1 as SGHNT and CDR2 as YYREEE (reference sequence). There are 16 residues in the CDR3. The whole variable domain, filled in from reference TRBV5-4 and TRBJ1-2, reads ETGVTQSPTHLIKTRGQQVTLRCSSQSGHNTVSWYQQALGQGPQFIFQYYREEENGRGNFPPRFSGLQFPNYSSELNVNALELDDSALYLCASSLGTGGSRYGYTFGSGTRLTVV.

The chain couples TRBV7-6 to TRBJ2-1; D remains ambiguous. CDR3 length: 13 residues. Germline V gives CDR1 SGHVS, CDR2 FNYEAQ. V gave up 1 base and J gave up 5 bases, with 6 bases separating them. CDR3 residues: CASSLDYNNEQFF. The CDR3 DNA follows: TGTGCCAGCAGCTTAGACTATAACAATGAGCAGTTCTTC. The variable domain in full, with the rest retrieved from reference TRBV7-6 and TRBJ2-1, is GAGVSQSPRYKVTKRGQDVALRCDPISGHVSLYWYRQALGQGPEFLTYFNYEAQQDKSGLPNDRFSAERPEGSISTLTIQRTEQRDSAMYRCASSLDYNNEQFFGPGTRLTVL.

A note on this clone: Other nucleotide sequences from this sample produce the same CDR3. The chain has TRBV10-3 and TRBJ2-7, with 9 positions matching TRBD1. V trimming: 8 bases; J trimming: 4 bases; junction bases outside the gene matches: 3. The germline gives CDR1 ENHRY, CDR2 SYGVKD. This CDR3 region has 12 residues. CDR3: CAISDRGYEQYF. In DNA, the CDR3 is TGTGCCATCTCGGACAGGGGTTACGAGCAGTACTTC.

The chain combines TRBV7-6 with TRBJ2-5; 9 positions agree with TRBD1. The CDR3 totals 16 residues. The germline CDR1 and CDR2 sequences are SGHVS and FNYEAQ. Losses at the gene ends were 0 bases for V and 4 bases for J; bases not matched to a gene: 6. The CDR3, as DNA: TGTGCCAGCAGCTTAGCAGAGGGACAGGGATCAGAGACCCAGTACTTC. It encodes CASSLAEGQGSETQYF. The full variable domain, with the rest looked up from reference TRBV7-6 and TRBJ2-5, is GAGVSQSPRYKVTKRGQDVALRCDPISGHVSLYWYRQALGQGPEFLTYFNYEAQQDKSGLPNDRFSAERPEGSISTLTIQRTEQRDSAMYRCASSLAEGQGSETQYFGPGTRLLVL.

This clone was seen more than once but under ten times. The chain recombines TRBV18 with TRBJ2-1; a possible D gene is TRBD1 (5 bases). Germline V CDR1 and CDR2: KGHSH, LQKENI. Trimming stripped 6 bases from V and 6 bases from J, with 9 bases between. The CDR3 totals 12 residues. CDR3 sequence reads: CASSIRGNEQFF. The CDR3 DNA reads TGTGCCAGCTCGATTAGGGGCAATGAGCAGTTCTTC. The complete variable domain, with remaining parts taken from reference TRBV18 and TRBJ2-1, reads NAGVMQNPRHLVRRRGQEARLRCSPMKGHSHVYWYRQLPEEGLKFMVYLQKENIIDESGMPKERFSAEFPKEGPSILRIQQVVRGDSAAYFCASSIRGNEQFFGPGTRLTVL.

The genes are TRBV5-1 and TRBJ1-6; a possible D gene is TRBD1 (5 bases). V lost 4 bases to trimming and J lost 10 bases, with 15 bases between them. The germline gives CDR1 SGHRS, CDR2 YFSETQ. The CDR3 is made up of 14 amino acids. CDR3 sequence (DNA): TGCGCCAGCAGCACCCTCAGGGAGGGATCACCCCTCCACTTT. Protein product: CASSTLREGSPLHF.

This clone was counted only a few times. The rearrangement links TRBV28 to TRBJ1-1, with 7 bases lining up with TRBD1. V lost 7 bases, J lost 9 bases, and 11 bases stayed unmatched. Per germline, CDR1 MDHEN and CDR2 SYDVKM. This CDR3 has 13 amino acids. CDR3 coding DNA: TGTGCCAGCACCTTCCACAGGGGTGGCAAAGCTTTCTTT. It is translated as CASTFHRGGKAFF.

Comments on this clone: A much more abundant neighbour one base away suggests this may be a read error. The chain joins TRBV27 to TRBJ2-1; no clear D gene. From germline, CDR1 is MNHEY and CDR2 SMNVEV (reference sequence). V lost 4 bases and J 6 bases, leaving 4 bases between the germline ends. The CDR3 is 11 residues long. CDR3 DNA sequence: TGTGCCAGCAGTTCTCTCAATGAGCAGTTCTTC. It encodes CASSSLNEQFF.

The rearrangement uses TRBV10-3 and TRBJ1-5; tentative D call: TRBD1 (6 bases). The germline gives CDR1 ENHRY, CDR2 SYGVKD. V lost 3 bases and J lost 5, with 14 bases in between. The CDR3 has 15 amino acids. The CDR3: CAISDSNRVYQPQHF. In DNA form, the CDR3 reads TGTGCCATCAGTGACTCTAACAGGGTCTATCAGCCCCAGCATTTT.

The sample holds one count of this clone. The chain couples TRBV6-5 to TRBJ2-7, with 7 bases lining up with TRBD1. J lost 4 bases, V lost 4 bases, and 7 bases had no gene match. The CDR3 is 14 residues long. Germline CDR1 MNHEY, CDR2 SVGAGI. The CDR3 spells CASSLQGRGYEQYF. The CDR3 coding sequence is TGTGCCAGCAGTTTACAGGGGCGCGGGTACGAGCAGTACTTC.

This clone appeared a single time. The gene calls are TRBV3-1 (or the pseudogene TRBV3-2) and TRBJ2-5; D gene uncertain. The CDR3 covers 15 residues. Germline CDR1 is LGHDT and CDR2 is YNNKEL (reference sequence). V lost 4 bases and J lost 4, with 16 bases in between. CDR3 sequence: CASSPPGRRLETQYF. The CDR3 DNA reads TGTGCCAGCAGCCCTCCAGGCAGGCGATTAGAGACCCAGTACTTC.

J is TRBJ1-1 and V is TRBV29-1; D might be TRBD1 (6 bases). CDR3 length equals 13 residues. Germline-derived CDR1 and CDR2 are SQVTM and ANQGSEA. V lost 7 bases, J lost 3 bases, and 15 bases lay in between. For the CDR3, the DNA is TGCAGCGGGGACACTTCTGGGGACACTGAAGCTTTCTTT. It specifies CSGDTSGDTEAFF.

In its sample, this clone was seen once. The chain combines TRBV5-1 with TRBJ1-4; tentatively, D is TRBD1 (5 bases). CDR1 and CDR2 (germline): SGHRS, YFSETQ. Trimming pared 4 bases from V and 4 bases from J, leaving 11 bases between. The CDR3 length is 14 residues. CDR3 nucleotides: TGCGCCAGCAGCCCGCTGGGGGGTAATGAAAAACTGTTTTTT. Translating it yields CASSPLGGNEKLFF.

This chain joins TRBV11-2 and TRBJ2-7, with 7 bases lining up with TRBD1. The germline CDR1 and CDR2 sequences are SGHAT and FQNNGV. V lost 1 base and J lost 3; bases outside the gene matches: 6. The CDR3 consists of 15 residues. CDR3 region: CASSLGRGPLYEQYF. The CDR3 DNA is TGTGCCAGCAGCTTAGGAAGGGGGCCCCTCTACGAGCAGTACTTC.

This chain uses TRBV19 with TRBJ1-5; weak D call: TRBD1 (5 bases). This CDR3 region has 12 residues. Trimming took off 10 bases at V and 4 bases at J, with 11 bases between the two ends. The germline CDR1 and CDR2 sequences are LNHDA and SQIVND (reference sequence). CDR3 in DNA: TGTGCCATTGGAGCAGGGAATCAGCCCCAGCATTTT. It encodes CAIGAGNQPQHF.

The count of this clone is one. This chain links TRBV5-6 with TRBJ2-1; possible D gene TRBD1, 5 bases. CDR3 length: 14 residues. Looked up from germline, CDR1 is SGHDT and CDR2 is YYEEEE. With 3 bases removed from V and 6 bases from J, the gap between germline ends came to 13 bases. DNA for the CDR3: TGTGCCAGCAGCTGGGTCAGACAGTTCAATGAGCAGTTCTTC. This translates into CASSWVRQFNEQFF.

The gene calls are TRBV10-1 and TRBJ2-7; possibly TRBD1 for D (6 bases). Germline CDR1 WNHNN, CDR2 SYGVQD (reference sequence). V lost 11 bases and J 3 bases, leaving 17 bases between the germline ends. CDR3 length equals 13 residues. CDR3: CAPDHQGLYEQYF. CDR3 nucleotides: TGCGCCCCGGACCACCAGGGGCTCTACGAGCAGTACTTC.

This clone is a singleton in its sample. J is TRBJ2-7 and V is TRBV19; 8 bases are shared with TRBD2. Germline CDR1 LNHDA, CDR2 SQIVND (reference sequence). The length of the CDR3 is 14 residues. The V gene end was trimmed by 11 bases and the J gene end by 2 bases; junction bases not matched to a gene: 11. The CDR3 coding sequence is TGTGCCTCCAACGACGGGGGGGCCCCCTACGAGCAGTACTTC. Translated, it gives CASNDGGAPYEQYF.

The V and J genes are TRBV10-3 and TRBJ1-2; a weak D match, TRBD1 (5 bases). CDR1 and CDR2 (germline): ENHRY, SYGVKD. The germline V and J ends were trimmed by 0 bases and 0 bases, with 11 bases remaining between them. The CDR3 spans 16 residues. The CDR3 nucleotides read TGTGCCATCAGTGAGTCGTCAGGGAATCCTAACTATGGCTACACCTTC. Its protein product is CAISESSGNPNYGYTF.